Listed below are T cell receptor beta chains from one sample, sequenced in a study of response to subunit inactivated influenza vaccine. MiXCR, applied by TCRdb to the RT-PCR reads, yields one record per CDR3 protein. The table lists 800,000 to 1,000,000 distinct CDR3 sequences, approximately 22% of them singletons. The sequencing used PBMCs from blood, collected 5 days after vaccination. Receptors were obtained from a man aged 45-60 years who received an inactivated influenza vaccine. Both conserved end residues are part of each CDR3. Fields, in order: J gene, D gene, clone size, V gene, CDR3 length, CDR3 DNA, CDR3 protein. D genes are given only for firm matches. For some rows the clone size is stated as once, few or many, or as a class when expanded; others skip it.

>TRBJ2-1|TRBD2|few|TRBV5-1|16
TGCGCCAGCAGCCCGGAAAGCGGGGGTGGGAACAATGAGCAGTTCTTC
CASSPESGGGNNEQFF
>TRBJ1-2|.|few|TRBV6-2/TRBV6-3|15
TGTGCCAGCAGTTACTCTAGGACAGCTAACTATGGCTACACCTTC
CASSYSRTANYGYTF
>TRBJ1-2|.|few|TRBV20-1|15
TGCAGTGCTAGAGATAACAGGGCGGAAAACTATGGCTACACCTTC
CSARDNRAENYGYTF
>TRBJ2-1|TRBD2|few|TRBV20-1|12
TGCAGTGCTAGATGGGGGGGCAATGAGCAGTTCTTC
CSARWGGNEQFF
>TRBJ2-2|.|few|TRBV18|16
TGTGCCAGCTCACTAACCAGGGGTCCGAACACCGGGGAGCTGTTTTTT
CASSLTRGPNTGELFF
>TRBJ2-3|TRBD2|.|TRBV3-1|18
TGTGCCAGCAGCCAATCTTTAGCGGGGGGCGCCCGTGGGGATACGCAGTATTTT
CASSQSLAGGARGDTQYF
>TRBJ2-6|.|.|TRBV29-1|15
TGCAGCGTTGAAATGTCTAGCTCTGGGGCCAACGTCCTGACTTTC
CSVEMSSSGANVLTF
>TRBJ2-1|.|few|TRBV20-1|14
TGCAGTGCCGGGCGGGCCGGGAGCCTCAATGAGCAGTTCTTC
CSAGRAGSLNEQFF
>TRBJ1-5|.|.|TRBV7-2|14
TGTGCCAGCAGCTCTAGGGTGGGCAATCAGCCCCAGCATTTT
CASSSRVGNQPQHF
>TRBJ2-3|TRBD1|.|TRBV5-1|14
TGCGCCAGCCATACAGGGGGCCCCACAGATACGCAGTGTTTT
CASHTGGPTDTQCF
>TRBJ2-1|TRBD1|many|TRBV7-2|14
TGTGCCAGCAGCTTCAGGACAGGAAACAATGAGCAGTTCTTC
CASSFRTGNNEQFF
>TRBJ2-3|.|.|TRBV24-1|13
TGTGCCACCAGTACAGGGCTTGCAGATACGCAGTATTTT
CATSTGLADTQYF
>TRBJ2-3|TRBD2|once|TRBV29-1|16
TGCAGCGTCGGACTAGCGGGGGGAATAGGCACAGATACGCAGTATTTT
CSVGLAGGIGTDTQYF
>TRBJ1-1|.|.|TRBV13|13
TGTGCCAGCAGTGGCAGCTCAGCTACTGAAGCTTTCTTT
CASSGSSATEAFF
>TRBJ2-5|TRBD1|few|TRBV5-1|14
TGCGCCAGCAGCCTCTGGACAGGGGAAAAGACCCAGTACTTC
CASSLWTGEKTQYF
>TRBJ1-2|.|once|TRBV18|15
TGTGCCAGCTCACCCGCAGTTGCTTCGGGCTATGGCTACACCTTC
CASSPAVASGYGYTF
>TRBJ1-6|.|.|TRBV27|16
TGTGCCAGCAGTTTATGGGGCGGGGCAGTTAATTCACCCCTCCACTTT
CASSLWGGAVNSPLHF
>TRBJ2-7|.|few|TRBV14|16
TGTGCCAGCAGCCTTCTCTATGGAACCGCCTCCTACGAGCAGTACTTC
CASSLLYGTASYEQYF
>TRBJ2-1|TRBD2|.|TRBV20-1|15
TGCAGTGCTTCCCCGACTAGCGGGGGGTACAATGAGCAGTTCTTC
CSASPTSGGYNEQFF
>TRBJ2-3|.|many|TRBV12-3/TRBV12-4|15
TGTGCCAGCAGCCAAAGGGGTTTGGGCACAGATACGCAGTATTTT
CASSQRGLGTDTQYF
>TRBJ2-1|TRBD2|.|TRBV5-5|13
TGTGCCAGCAGCTTGGCCGAGTATAGCGGGAGGATCTTC
CASSLAEYSGRIF
>TRBJ2-1|.|few|TRBV12-3/TRBV12-4|13
TGTGCCAGCAGCCAAACAGCGTACAATGAGCAGTTCTTC
CASSQTAYNEQFF
>TRBJ2-3|TRBD1|.|TRBV27|15
TGTGCCAGCATCTCCGGGACAGGGGGCGCAGATACGCAGTATTTT
CASISGTGGADTQYF
>TRBJ2-7|.|many|TRBV12-3/TRBV12-4|16
TGTGCCAGCAGTCCCGAGGACAGAAGTTTTCCCTACGAGCAGTACTTC
CASSPEDRSFPYEQYF
>TRBJ1-5|TRBD1|.|TRBV27|16
TGTGCCAGCAGCCCCGACAGGGTTCTCGGCAATCAGCCCCAGCATTTT
CASSPDRVLGNQPQHF
>TRBJ1-1|TRBD1|.|TRBV4-2|14
TGTGCCAGCAGAAAAGACAGGGAGAACACTGAAGCTTTCTTT
CASRKDRENTEAFF
>TRBJ2-6|TRBD1|few|TRBV20-1|18
TGCAGTGCTAGAGTTTCTGGACAGGGGTTGACGGGGGCCAACGTCCTGACTTTC
CSARVSGQGLTGANVLTF
>TRBJ1-1|.|.|TRBV7-2|13
TGTGCCAGCAGCTCGGCGGTTGGGACTGAAGCTTTCTTT
CASSSAVGTEAFF
>TRBJ2-1|.|.|TRBV5-6|14
TGTGCCAGCAGCTTGTTTACAGAGTACAATGAGCAGTTCTTC
CASSLFTEYNEQFF
>TRBJ2-2|.|few|TRBV4-2|16
TGTGCCAGCAGCCTCCCGGGACGGCTAAACACCGGGGAGCTGTTTTTT
CASSLPGRLNTGELFF
>TRBJ2-3|TRBD2|few|TRBV6-5|15
TGTGCCAGCAGTTATTACGGGACTAACCTTGGTACGCAGTATTTT
CASSYYGTNLGTQYF
>TRBJ2-2|.|.|TRBV6-5|14
TGTGCCAGCAGTTATGTGGGCCACACCGGGGAGCTGTTTTTT
CASSYVGHTGELFF
>TRBJ2-1|.|few|TRBV20-1|13
TGCAGTGCTTCAACCGGGCCCTCGAATGAGCAGTTCTTC
CSASTGPSNEQFF
>TRBJ2-7|.|few|TRBV20-1|14
TGCAGTGCTAGCCCCCCGAAGGTATCCTACGAGCAGTACTTC
CSASPPKVSYEQYF
>TRBJ2-5|.|few|TRBV4-3|15
TGCGCCAGCAGCCAAGATATAGGGACCCAAGAGACCCAGTACTTC
CASSQDIGTQETQYF
>TRBJ2-1|.|few|TRBV20-1|14
TGCAGTGCTAGGCACCTTGCGGGCGGGGATGAGCAGTTCTTC
CSARHLAGGDEQFF
>TRBJ2-3|.|few|TRBV4-3|12
TGCGCCAGCAGCCAAGATCTGGGGGACCAGTATTTT
CASSQDLGDQYF
>TRBJ2-5|.|.|TRBV5-1|16
TGCGCCAGCAGCTTAGTAAAATTGCCTTCTTTGGAGACCCAGTACTTC
CASSLVKLPSLETQYF
>TRBJ1-2|.|few|TRBV12-3/TRBV12-4|11
TGTGCCAGCCAAATGAACTATGGCTACACCTTC
CASQMNYGYTF
>TRBJ2-3|.|many|TRBV18|12
TGTGCCAGCTCATCGTCAGGGGATACGCAGTATTTT
CASSSSGDTQYF
>TRBJ2-1|.|.|TRBV4-3|16
TGCGCCAGCAGCCAAGGGGCACAGGTCTCCTACAATGAGCAGTTCTTC
CASSQGAQVSYNEQFF
>TRBJ2-1|TRBD1|few|TRBV5-6|15
TGTGCCAGCAGCCAGGGGGTTCTGTCAAACAATGAGCAGTTCTTC
CASSQGVLSNNEQFF
>TRBJ2-1|.|.|TRBV20-1|14
TGCAGTGCGGAGGGACTGGAAGTGTACAATGAGCAGTTCTTC
CSAEGLEVYNEQFF
>TRBJ2-3|.|few|TRBV10-3|12
TGTGCCATCAGTGAAGCTTTGGGTACGCAGTATTTT
CAISEALGTQYF
>TRBJ2-1|TRBD2|few|TRBV4-3|20
TGCGCCAGCAGCCAAAGTTTCGTAAGGCGAGCGGGGGACCTCTACAATGAGCAGTTCTTC
CASSQSFVRRAGDLYNEQFF
>TRBJ1-5|TRBD1|.|TRBV5-5|15
TGTGCCAGCAGCTTCGACGACAGGGGCAATCAGCCCCAGCATTTT
CASSFDDRGNQPQHF
>TRBJ1-1|TRBD1|.|TRBV5-1|14
TGCACCAGCAGCGGACGGACAGGGGCAGGTGAAGCTTTCTTT
CTSSGRTGAGEAFF
>TRBJ2-7|.|many|TRBV20-1|16
TGCAGTGCTAGTTATTTTATGGTATCGGGGCTCGACGAGCAGTACTTC
CSASYFMVSGLDEQYF